The 20 T cell receptor beta chains presented below share a single source sample, sequenced in a study of OX40 agonist ivuxolimab in advanced cancers. TCRdb keeps only in-frame clones here, not all; method: immunoSEQ multiplex PCR. The sample includes 55,000 to 70,000 clones, about 79% of them seen just once. The source material was CD4+ or CD8+ T cells sorted from blood, sampled in a trial of the OX40 agonist ivuxolimab. The receptors stem from an adult with an advanced solid tumor such as melanoma, head and neck, liver or kidney cancer.

This clone occurred once. V gene TRBV10-3 combines with J gene TRBJ1-3; D possibly corresponds to TRBD1 (5 bases). V was pared by 3 bases and J by 4 bases, with 10 bases between. Germline CDR1 is ENHRY and CDR2 is SYGVKD. The CDR3 consists of 14 residues. The CDR3 protein is CAISDQGTGNTIYF. The CDR3 DNA reads TGTGCCATCAGTGATCAGGGTACGGGAAACACCATATATTTT.

The V call is TRBV4-3, the J call TRBJ2-3; 11 positions match TRBD2. The CDR3 runs 17 residues. Germline V gene lookup returns CDR1 LGHNA and CDR2 YSLEER. J was trimmed by 3 bases and V by 3 bases; bases with no gene match: 8. CDR3 sequence reads: CASSHQLAGALTDTQYF. In DNA form, the CDR3 reads TGCGCCAGCAGCCACCAACTAGCGGGAGCCCTAACAGATACGCAGTATTTT.

As for this clone: A read error may be the cause here, since a much bigger clone is one base away. This sequence joins TRBV9 and TRBJ1-6; TRBD1 matches at 7 bases. Germline-derived CDR1 and CDR2 are SGDLS and YYNGEE. The CDR3 extends over 14 amino acids. V shed 4 bases and J 4 bases; nucleotides not matched to a gene: 2. As DNA, the CDR3 is TGTGCCAGCAGCCCGGGACAGTATAATTCACCCCTCCACTTT. Translation: CASSPGQYNSPLHF.

The chain employs TRBV18 and TRBJ1-6; TRBD1 aligns across 7 bases. This CDR3 spans 15 amino acids. With 3 bases clipped from V and 6 bases from J, the junction kept 5 bases outside the gene matches. CDR1 is KGHSH and CDR2 is LQKENI in the germline V gene. The CDR3 sequence: CASSPDRLGNSPLHF. The CDR3 nucleotides are TGTGCCAGCTCACCGGACAGGCTTGGTAATTCACCCCTCCACTTT.

The chain joins TRBV5-3 to TRBJ1-5; TRBD1 matches 7 bases. TRBV5-3 is filed as an ORF, its function uncertain. The CDR3 extends over 17 amino acids. The V and J ends lost 4 bases and 2 bases, in that order; junction bases with no gene match: 12. The DNA for the CDR3 is TGTGCCAGAAGCCCTCAAGACAGGGTCAGGCGCAATCAGCCCCAGCATTTT. Its translation: CARSPQDRVRRNQPQHF.

This chain links TRBV5-1 with TRBJ1-1; no reliable D call. Germline loops: CDR1 SGHRS, CDR2 YFSETQ. The V end lost 0 bases, the J end lost 1 base, and 10 bases lay between the germline ends. The CDR3 is made up of 15 amino acids. The CDR3: CASSLAGSRNTEAFF. The CDR3 DNA follows: TGCGCCAGCAGCTTGGCCGGCAGTCGGAACACTGAAGCTTTCTTT.

The V and J genes are TRBV15 and TRBJ1-2, with D tentatively TRBD1 (5 bases). Trimming pared 0 bases from V and 4 bases from J, leaving 6 bases between. The CDR3 is 13 amino acids. Germline V CDR1 and CDR2: LNHNV, YYDKDF (reference sequence). For the CDR3, the DNA is TGTGCCACCAGCAGAGATAGGGGCTATGGCTACACCTTC. Encoded protein: CATSRDRGYGYTF.

This clone was observed once. The chain is built from TRBV5-1 and TRBJ1-3; D unclear. V lost 5 bases to trimming and J lost 4 bases, with 10 bases between them. Germline V gives CDR1 SGHRS, CDR2 YFSETQ. The CDR3 consists of 13 residues. CDR3 protein: CASRPEDGNTIYF. The CDR3 bases are TGCGCCAGCAGGCCAGAGGACGGAAACACCATATATTTT. Together with reference TRBV5-1 and TRBJ1-3, the CDR3 gives the full variable domain: KAGVTQTPRYLIKTRGQQVTLSCSPISGHRSVSWYQQTPGQGLQFLFEYFSETQRNKGNFPGRFSGRQFSNSRSEMNVSTLELGDSALYLCASRPEDGNTIYFGEGSWLTVV.

This CDR3 is CASSSGQYEQYF. The CDR3 DNA reads TGCGCCAGCAGCTCGGGACAGTACGAGCAGTACTTC. This chain uses TRBV5-1 with TRBJ2-7; 7 bases agree with TRBD1. After removal of 3 bases from V and 4 bases from J, the junction contained 1 base not matched to a gene. CDR1 and CDR2 (germline): SGHRS, YFSETQ. The CDR3 is 12 amino acids.

The genes are TRBV7-9 and TRBJ1-5; TRBD1 agrees at 7 bases. The CDR3 contains 15 residues. J was trimmed by 4 bases and V by 1 base; bases with no gene match: 4. Germline V gives CDR1 SEHNR, CDR2 FQNEAQ (reference sequence). In nucleotides, the CDR3 is TGTGCCAGCAGCTTAGAGGGACAGAAGAATCAGCCCCAGCATTTT. Amino acids: CASSLEGQKNQPQHF. The whole variable domain, remainder taken from reference TRBV7-9 and TRBJ1-5, is DTGVSQNPRHKITKRGQNVTFRCDPISEHNRLYWYRQTLGQGPEFLTYFQNEAQLEKSRLLSDRFSAERPKGSFSTLEIQRTEQGDSAMYLCASSLEGQKNQPQHFGDGTRLSIL.

The chain carries TRBV6-1 and TRBJ1-2, with TRBD1 identical over 7 bases. CDR1 MNHNS and CDR2 SASEGT come from the germline V gene. V gave up 7 bases and J gave up 6 bases; unmatched junction bases: 8. The CDR3 sequence is 13 residues long. CDR3 bases: TGTGCCAGCAACTGGGACAGTAGGAATGGCTACACCTTC. It codes for CASNWDSRNGYTF.

The CDR3 region is CASSPKDLYGYTF. In DNA, the CDR3 is TGTGCCAGCAGTCCTAAGGACCTCTATGGCTACACCTTC. The genes are TRBV28 and TRBJ1-2; D is ambiguous. The CDR3 runs to 13 residues. Trimming took off 5 bases at V and 4 bases at J, with 11 bases between the two ends. From germline, CDR1 is MDHEN and CDR2 SYDVKM.

The V and J genes are TRBV11-1 and TRBJ2-7; the D is unclear. The CDR3 loop spans 14 amino acids. The V gene lost 5 bases and the J gene lost 1 base, with 12 bases spanning the gap. Germline CDR1 and CDR2: SGHAT and FQDESV (reference sequence). The CDR3 protein is CASSGGPISYEQYF. The CDR3 DNA reads TGTGCCAGCAGCGGCGGCCCGATTTCCTACGAGCAGTACTTC.

The rearrangement uses TRBV6-5 and TRBJ1-3, with no clear D. V was clipped by 6 bases and J by 4 bases, with 16 bases between them. The CDR3 is 15 amino acids. CDR1 is MNHEY, CDR2 SVGAGI, per germline. CDR3 DNA: TGTGCCAGCAGCCGCGGGGAATTTCCGGGAAACACCATATATTTT. Translating gives CASSRGEFPGNTIYF.

V is TRBV15 and J is TRBJ1-4; maybe TRBD1 (6 bases). CDR1 and CDR2 (germline): LNHNV, YYDKDF (reference sequence). Trimming stripped 3 bases from V and 10 bases from J, with 15 bases between. The CDR3 sequence is 14 residues long. The CDR3 spells CATSRADRGGKLFF. The CDR3 coding sequence is TGTGCCACCAGCAGGGCCGACAGAGGGGGAAAACTGTTTTTT.

V and J are TRBV19 and TRBJ1-1, with 10 bases lining up with TRBD1. After removal of 5 bases from V and 5 bases from J, the junction contained 5 bases not matched to a gene. Per germline, CDR1 LNHDA and CDR2 SQIVND (reference sequence). There are 14 residues in the CDR3. CDR3 protein: CASSPRTGGTEAFF. The CDR3, as DNA: TGTGCCAGTAGTCCCAGGACAGGGGGGACTGAAGCTTTCTTT.

The chain couples TRBV4-2 to TRBJ2-3; 7 nucleotides align to TRBD1. Trimming took 0 bases from V and 1 from J; bases not matched to a gene: 1. The germline V gene has CDR1 LGHNA and CDR2 YNFKEQ. The length of the CDR3 is 15 residues. For the CDR3, the DNA is TGTGCCAGCAGCCAAGACGGGACAGGCACAGATACGCAGTATTTT. It specifies CASSQDGTGTDTQYF.

This chain connects TRBV11-3 to TRBJ2-2, with D unresolved. The CDR3 totals 13 residues. Between the trimmed V and J ends, which lost 1 base and 4 bases, there was a span of 4 bases. The germline V gene encodes CDR1 SGHNT and CDR2 YENEEA. The DNA for the CDR3 is TGTGCCAGCAGCTTAGTTCTCACCGGGGAGCTGTTTTTT. It codes for CASSLVLTGELFF.

This chain links TRBV12-5 with TRBJ2-1; D remains unclear. Looked up from germline, CDR1 is LGHNT and CDR2 is FRNRAP. The germline V and J ends were trimmed by 5 bases and 9 bases, with 11 bases remaining between them. This CDR3 has 12 amino acids. This CDR3 is CASGLSFGEQFF. The CDR3, as DNA: TGTGCTAGTGGTCTGAGCTTTGGTGAGCAGTTCTTC.

This clone was seen a single time. This sequence joins TRBV7-3 and TRBJ1-2; D perhaps matches TRBD1 (6 bases). Germline V lookup: CDR1 SGHTA, CDR2 FQGTGA. Trimming shortened V by 2 bases and J by 8 bases, and 15 bases separated the two germline ends. CDR3 length: 14 amino acids. The CDR3: CASSLQQGGEGYTF. CDR3 nucleotides: TGTGCCAGCAGCTTACAACAGGGCGGTGAAGGCTACACCTTC.